Each of the 22 T cell receptor beta chains below was sequenced from the same sample in a study of cytomegalovirus exposure and HLA in healthy donors (dated by TCRdb to between 2016 and 2019). Library creation used the immunoSEQ multiplex PCR assay. The multiplex PCR relied on a mix of 60 forward primers for TCR Vbeta segments and 13 reverse primers for TCR Jbeta segments. In TCRdb, the immuneACCESS table is reduced to in-frame sequences with V and J assigned. These tables do not hold every clone; where another copy was compared, an unresolved V gene accounts for under half, and the others remain unexplained. Here the sample has 100,000 to 120,000 clones; approximately 82% occur a single time. In total, the top ten clones hold around an eighth of the sample. The sample consisted of PBMCs. These receptors were collected from a man between 25 and 39 years old in good health and CMV-seropositive.

The count of this clone is one. The J gene is TRBJ1-2, the V gene TRBV28, with TRBD1 matching over 9 bases. This CDR3 contains 15 residues. Germline V CDR1 and CDR2: MDHEN, SYDVKM. J was trimmed by 4 bases and V by 6 bases; bases with no gene match: 9. CDR3 bases: TGTGCCAGCAGGGATGGGGGACAGGGAGGCTATGGCTACACCTTC. It encodes CASRDGGQGGYGYTF.

The V call is TRBV6-1, the J call TRBJ1-2; TRBD1 aligns across 8 bases. J was trimmed by 8 bases and V by 5 bases; bases with no gene match: 4. The germline CDR1 and CDR2 sequences are MNHNS and SASEGT. The length of the CDR3 is 12 residues. The CDR3 sequence is CASSSTGGGYTF. CDR3 DNA: TGTGCCAGCAGTTCTACAGGGGGGGGCTACACCTTC.

This chain connects TRBV7-2 to TRBJ1-2, with D possibly TRBD1 on 5 matching bases. Germline CDR1 is SGHTA and CDR2 is FQGNSA. Deletions cut 5 bases from V and 4 bases from J, with 14 bases between. This CDR3 has 14 amino acids. CDR3 DNA sequence: TGTGCCAGCAGCACTGGGACTTTCCCCTATGGCTACACCTTC. Its translation is CASSTGTFPYGYTF.

The rearrangement uses TRBV4-2 and TRBJ2-7, with 13 bases identical to TRBD2. Germline V gene lookup returns CDR1 LGHNA and CDR2 YNFKEQ. The CDR3 totals 16 residues. V lost 0 bases, J lost 5 bases, and 4 bases stayed unmatched. The CDR3 reads CASSQDGGTSGDEQYF. CDR3 bases: TGTGCCAGCAGCCAAGACGGCGGGACTAGCGGGGACGAGCAGTACTTC.

The sample holds a few counts of this clone. This sequence joins TRBV2 and TRBJ1-5; D unclear. There are 14 residues in the CDR3. Trimming left V 2 bases short and J 4 bases short, with 9 bases between. Germline V gene sequence: CDR1 SNHLY, CDR2 FYNNEI. CDR3 loop: CASSEMVRNQPQHF. DNA of the CDR3: TGTGCCAGCAGTGAAATGGTGCGGAATCAGCCCCAGCATTTT.

The sample holds one count of this clone. The CDR3 region has the DNA TGTGCCAGCAGTCCAACAGGGTCCCCCACAGATACGCAGTATTTT. Translated: CASSPTGSPTDTQYF. The V call is TRBV7-6, the J call TRBJ2-3; the D gene is possibly TRBD1 (6 bases). This CDR3 is built from 15 residues. Between the trimmed V and J ends, which lost 6 bases and 2 bases, there was a span of 15 bases. Germline V gene data show CDR1 as SGHVS and CDR2 as FNYEAQ.

The chain joins TRBV11-2 to TRBJ2-3, with D possibly being TRBD2 (6 bases). The germline gives CDR1 SGHAT, CDR2 FQNNGV. The V end was cut by 5 bases, the J end by 12 bases, with 15 bases between. The length of the CDR3 is 12 residues. In DNA, the CDR3 is TGTGCCAGCAGCGTGGGCGCGGGGCAACAGTATTTT. Its protein product is CASSVGAGQQYF.

This sequence joins TRBV7-8 and TRBJ2-7, with 7 positions matching TRBD1. V dropped 3 bases and J dropped 0; count of bases not matched to a gene: 2. CDR3 length equals 14 residues. Germline V CDR1 and CDR2: SGHVS, FQNEAQ. The CDR3 coding sequence is TGTGCCAGCAGCTTGCACAGGGGCTCCTACGAGCAGTACTTC. Protein sequence: CASSLHRGSYEQYF.

This clone has only a few counts. The V call is TRBV30, the J call TRBJ2-1, with D perhaps TRBD2 (7 bases). The V gene's germline CDR1 is GTSNPN and CDR2 SVGIG (reference sequence). V was clipped by 1 base and J by 9 bases, with 13 bases between them. There are 13 residues in the CDR3. CDR3 nucleotides: TGTGCCTGGAGTGGAGGGGGGGCCGGTGAGCAGTTCTTC. Protein: CAWSGGGAGEQFF.

This chain connects TRBV30 to TRBJ1-2, with D hard to call. Trimming cost V 0 bases and J 4 bases, with 12 bases left between them. CDR1 and CDR2 (germline): GTSNPN, SVGIG (reference sequence). CDR3 length: 14 residues. The CDR3 coding sequence is TGTGCCTGGAGTGTACTATTGAACACCTATGGCTACACCTTC. Translated, it gives CAWSVLLNTYGYTF.

V usage is TRBV7-9 and J usage is TRBJ1-6; 9 bases agree with TRBD1. From germline, CDR1 is SEHNR and CDR2 FQNEAQ (reference sequence). The junction had 7 bases not matched to a gene; V was cut back by 5 bases and J by 5 bases. The CDR3 runs to 16 residues. CDR3 nucleotides: TGTGCCAGCAGCCCCATCAGGACAGGGGATAATTCACCCCTCCACTTT. This encodes CASSPIRTGDNSPLHF.

This clone has just one count. This chain joins TRBV28 and TRBJ1-5; no clear D gene. V was shortened by 2 bases and J by 3 bases, with 5 bases between the two germline ends. The germline V gene encodes CDR1 MDHEN and CDR2 SYDVKM. The CDR3 has 13 amino acids. The CDR3 coding sequence is TGTGCCAGCAGTTTAGGGCCCAATCAGCCCCAGCATTTT. This gives the protein CASSLGPNQPQHF.

This chain connects TRBV9 to TRBJ2-2, with 7 bases lining up with TRBD1. The CDR3 spans 15 residues. V lost 0 bases to trimming and J lost 9 bases; unmatched junction nucleotides: 8. Germline lookup yields CDR1 SGDLS and CDR2 YYNGEE. The CDR3 reads CASSVGDSTPRELFF. DNA of the CDR3: TGTGCCAGCAGCGTAGGGGACAGTACCCCCCGGGAGCTGTTTTTT.

J is TRBJ2-5 and V is TRBV19; 11 positions agree with TRBD1. V trimming: 8 bases; J trimming: 4 bases; junction bases outside the gene matches: 6. The length of the CDR3 is 14 residues. The germline CDR1 and CDR2 sequences are LNHDA and SQIVND (reference sequence). DNA for the CDR3: TGTGCCAGTCGGGACAGGGGGGAAAGAGAGACCCAGTACTTC. This encodes CASRDRGERETQYF.

The chain recombines TRBV7-2 with TRBJ2-1; 10 bases match TRBD2. V was pared by 5 bases and J by 6 bases, with 7 bases of the junction left unmatched. Per germline, CDR1 SGHTA and CDR2 FQGNSA. The CDR3 contains 15 residues. CDR3 DNA sequence: TGTGCCAGCAGCCCCCCCAGCGGGGGGGTCAATGAGCAGTTCTTC. This gives the protein CASSPPSGGVNEQFF.

This chain connects TRBV11-3 to TRBJ2-3; D is undetermined. The V gene lost 5 bases and the J gene lost 6 bases, with 12 bases spanning the gap. The CDR3 spans 13 residues. Germline loops: CDR1 SGHNT, CDR2 YENEEA. CDR3 DNA sequence: TGTGCCAGCAGCCCCCCCTCGGTGGATACGCAGTATTTT. This codes for CASSPPSVDTQYF. The complete variable domain, with remaining parts taken from reference TRBV11-3 and TRBJ2-3, reads EAGVVQSPRYKIIEKKQPVAFWCNPISGHNTLYWYLQNLGQGPELLIRYENEEAVDDSQLPKDRFSAERLKGVDSTLKIQPAELGDSAVYLCASSPPSVDTQYFGPGTRLTVL.

For this clone: The junction departs from the called germline gene at one end, perhaps through a read error. The gene calls are TRBV4-1 and TRBJ1-2; D is uncertain. The germline V gene has CDR1 MGHRA and CDR2 YSYEKL. This CDR3 has 12 amino acids. DNA of the CDR3: TGCGCCAGCAGCCAAGGGAGATTTTTAATTAACTTC. Residues: CASSQGRFLINF.

V usage is TRBV15 and J usage is TRBJ2-3, with D possibly being TRBD2 (7 bases). The CDR3 has 15 residues. V lost 3 bases and J lost 3, with 13 bases in between. In germline, CDR1 is LNHNV, CDR2 YYDKDF (reference sequence). In nucleotides, the CDR3 is TGTGCCACCAGCAGGAGGGAGGGGGGGACAGATACGCAGTATTTT. Translating it yields CATSRREGGTDTQYF.

The J gene is TRBJ1-1, the V gene TRBV9, with D hard to call. V was shortened by 3 bases and J by 1 base, with 4 bases between the two germline ends. The V gene's germline CDR1 is SGDLS and CDR2 YYNGEE. The CDR3 runs to 12 residues. The CDR3 loop reads CASSGANTEAFF. In nucleotides, the CDR3 is TGTGCCAGCAGCGGAGCGAACACTGAAGCTTTCTTT.

The chain couples TRBV9 to TRBJ1-2; perhaps TRBD1 as D (5 bases). The ends were cut back, 0 bases at V and 3 bases at J, with 15 bases in the middle. This CDR3 is 16 amino acids long. From germline, CDR1 is SGDLS and CDR2 YYNGEE. CDR3 loop: CASSVAVGGDYYGYTF. The CDR3 DNA reads as TGTGCCAGCAGCGTAGCGGTGGGGGGGGACTACTATGGCTACACCTTC.

The chain is built from TRBV11-1 and TRBJ1-5; unclear D gene. The V end was cut by 3 bases, the J end by 1 base, with 4 bases between. The V gene's germline CDR1 is SGHAT and CDR2 FQDESV (reference sequence). This CDR3 spans 13 amino acids. The CDR3 DNA reads TGTGCCAGCAGCTTGAGCAGCAATCAGCCCCAGCATTTT. Its translation is CASSLSSNQPQHF.

This rearrangement joins TRBV6-1 to TRBJ1-2; no definite D call. This CDR3 comprises 11 residues. CDR1 and CDR2 from the germline V gene are MNHNS and SASEGT. Trimming pared 1 base from V and 7 bases from J, leaving 4 bases between. Written as DNA, the CDR3 is TGTGCCAGCAGTGAAGTCGGTGGCTACACCTTC. Encoded protein: CASSEVGGYTF.